This T cell receptor beta chain was observed in a study of beta chain features in type 1 diabetes. About the research overall: Across all samples, fewer than 140 million sorted cells were examined.

Study conclusions and caveats: TCRB repertoires of naive, central memory and Treg cells appeared more similar among patients than among healthy donors. Insertion counts at VDJ junctions were lower in type 1 diabetes patients, who also showed more deletions there.

This clone was recorded a few times. What it recognizes is unknown. Germline V gene data show CDR1 as SGHRS and CDR2 as YFSETQ. V lost 1 base, J lost 7 bases, and 11 bases lay in between. The CDR3 sequence is 14 residues long. cDNA synthesis used the whole RNA isolate, giving expressed TCRB sequences. Sequencing was performed with immunoSEQ multiplex PCR; in TCRdb, only in-frame clones are kept and a portion is missing. The top ten hold 0.09% to 0.095% of the sample, which has hundreds of thousands of clones, about a sixth seen once. The TCR comes from a man aged 18-30 years in good health. Material: naive CD4+ T cells from blood. This chain connects TRBV5-1 to TRBJ1-4; the D gene is possibly TRBD1 (5 bases). CDR3 in amino acids: CASSLTGEGEKLFF. CDR3 DNA: TGCGCCAGCAGCTTGACGGGGGAAGGTGAAAAACTGTTTTTT.